This T cell receptor (beta chain) was recovered during a study of beta chain features in type 1 diabetes. Every isolated RNA sample was fully reverse transcribed, so sequencing captured expressed TCRB transcripts. The average read count of naive, central memory and regulatory T cell samples was some 3.5 million. TCRdb's copy holds only in-frame clones and misses some; the assay was immunoSEQ multiplex PCR. The table records a few hundred thousand clones, roughly a tenth of them present only once. General observations from the study: Shorter TCRB CDR3s, moderately but significantly so, were found in Type 1 diabetes patients in all four CD4+ subsets.

V lost 6 bases, J lost 3 bases, and 9 bases stayed unmatched. This CDR3 contains 16 residues. Germline-derived CDR1 and CDR2 are MNHEY and SMNVEV (reference sequence). A note on this clone: Its antigen is undetermined.

The sequence was collected from a man between 25 and 39 years old with type 1 diabetes. The chain links TRBV27 to TRBJ2-2; 8 bases align to TRBD2. Sequenced material: central memory CD4+ T cells from blood. The CDR3 is CASRILALADTGELFF. DNA of the CDR3: TGTGCCAGCAGGATTTTGGCACTAGCGGACACCGGGGAGCTGTTTTTT.